The following is a T cell receptor (beta chain) sequence with its context. Its specificity is unknown. Produced via immunoSEQ multiplex PCR; TCRdb's table is partial and in-frame only. The table shows roughly 35,000 clones, with under 90% occurring only once. This record belongs to a study of monozygotic twins with cystic fibrosis. Whole-study context: Three micrograms of fragmented DNA underwent approximately 15 PCR cycles for library preparation. Findings and limits, study-wide: The repertoire was suggested to be naive-dominated, clonality median about 0.0095. V usage most resembled the co-twin in 13 of 16 pairs. Unrelated CF individuals shared fewer identical clonotypes than monozygotic CF twins.

V lost 0 bases and J lost 0, with 18 bases in between. The CDR3 contains 19 residues. CDR1 is MNHEY and CDR2 is SMNVEV in the germline V gene (reference sequence). The chain has TRBV27 and TRBJ1-3; TRBD1 might be the D (5 bases). The sample consisted of blood. The receptor was derived from a girl aged 2 to 9 with cystic fibrosis. CDR3: CASSLSRPGRKSSGNTIYF. CDR3 nucleotide sequence: TGTGCCAGCAGTTTATCCCGCCCGGGACGGAAGAGCTCTGGAAACACCATATATTTT.